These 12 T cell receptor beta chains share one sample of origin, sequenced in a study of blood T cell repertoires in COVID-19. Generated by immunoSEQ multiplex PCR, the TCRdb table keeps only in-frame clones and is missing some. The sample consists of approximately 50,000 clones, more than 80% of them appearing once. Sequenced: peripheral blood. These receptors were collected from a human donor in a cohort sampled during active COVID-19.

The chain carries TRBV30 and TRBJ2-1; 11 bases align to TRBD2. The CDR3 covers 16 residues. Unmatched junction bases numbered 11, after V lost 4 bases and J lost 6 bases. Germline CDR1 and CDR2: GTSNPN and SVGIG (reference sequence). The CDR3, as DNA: TGTGCCTGGAATCGACTCACTAGCGGGAGACCCAATGAGCAGTTCTTC. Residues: CAWNRLTSGRPNEQFF.

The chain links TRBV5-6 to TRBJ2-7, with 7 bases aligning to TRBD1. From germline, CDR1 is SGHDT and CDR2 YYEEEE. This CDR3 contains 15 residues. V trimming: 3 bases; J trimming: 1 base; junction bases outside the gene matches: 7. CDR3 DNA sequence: TGTGCCAGCAGCTCTTTGGACAGGCCGTCCTACGAGCAGTACTTC. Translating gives CASSSLDRPSYEQYF.

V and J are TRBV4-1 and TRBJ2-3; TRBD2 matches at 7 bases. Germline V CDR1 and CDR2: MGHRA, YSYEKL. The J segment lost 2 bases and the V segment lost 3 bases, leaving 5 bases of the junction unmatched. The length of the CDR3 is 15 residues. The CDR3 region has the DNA TGCGCCAGCAGCCACCCGACTAGCACCACAGATACGCAGTATTTT. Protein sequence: CASSHPTSTTDTQYF.

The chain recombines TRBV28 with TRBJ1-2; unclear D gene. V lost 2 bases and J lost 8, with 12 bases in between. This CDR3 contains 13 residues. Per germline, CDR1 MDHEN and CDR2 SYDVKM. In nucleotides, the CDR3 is TGTGCCAGCAGTTTAGCTTCCCGCGGGGGCTACACCTTC. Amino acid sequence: CASSLASRGGYTF.

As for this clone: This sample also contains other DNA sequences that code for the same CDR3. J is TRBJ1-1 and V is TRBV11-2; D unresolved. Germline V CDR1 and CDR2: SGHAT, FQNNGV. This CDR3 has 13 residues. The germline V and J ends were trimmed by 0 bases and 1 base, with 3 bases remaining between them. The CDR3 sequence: CASSLDRNTEAFF. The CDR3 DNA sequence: TGTGCCAGCAGCTTAGACAGGAACACTGAAGCTTTCTTT.

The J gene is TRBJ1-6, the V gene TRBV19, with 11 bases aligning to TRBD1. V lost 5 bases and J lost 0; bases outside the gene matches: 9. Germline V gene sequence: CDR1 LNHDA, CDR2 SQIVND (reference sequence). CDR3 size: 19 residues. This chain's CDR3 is CASSSRTGGGSSYNSPLHF. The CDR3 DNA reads TGTGCCAGTAGTTCCCGGACAGGGGGCGGAAGCTCCTATAATTCACCCCTCCACTTT.

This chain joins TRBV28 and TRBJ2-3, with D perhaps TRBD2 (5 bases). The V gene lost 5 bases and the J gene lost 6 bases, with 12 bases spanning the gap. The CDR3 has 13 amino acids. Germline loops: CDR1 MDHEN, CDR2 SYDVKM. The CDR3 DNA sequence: TGTGCCAGCAGTACGGGGAGCATCGATACGCAGTATTTT. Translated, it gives CASSTGSIDTQYF.

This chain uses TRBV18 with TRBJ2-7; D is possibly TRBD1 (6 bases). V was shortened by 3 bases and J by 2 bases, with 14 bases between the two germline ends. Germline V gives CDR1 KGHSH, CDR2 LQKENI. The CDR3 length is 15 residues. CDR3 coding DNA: TGTGCCAGCTCACCCCAACAGGGTTCCCCCTACGAGCAGTACTTC. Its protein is CASSPQQGSPYEQYF.

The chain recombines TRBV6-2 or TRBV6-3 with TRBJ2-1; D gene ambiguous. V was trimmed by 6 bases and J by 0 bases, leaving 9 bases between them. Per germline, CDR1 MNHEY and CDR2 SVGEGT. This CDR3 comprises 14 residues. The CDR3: CASSPRSSYNEQFF. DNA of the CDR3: TGTGCCAGCAGCCCCCGGAGCTCCTACAATGAGCAGTTCTTC.

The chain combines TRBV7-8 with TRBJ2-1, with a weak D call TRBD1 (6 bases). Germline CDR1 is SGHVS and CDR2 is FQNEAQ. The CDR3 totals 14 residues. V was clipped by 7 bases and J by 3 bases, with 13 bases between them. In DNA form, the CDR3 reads TGTGCCAGCACCCCTCAGGGGTTCTACAATGAGCAGTTCTTC. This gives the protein CASTPQGFYNEQFF.

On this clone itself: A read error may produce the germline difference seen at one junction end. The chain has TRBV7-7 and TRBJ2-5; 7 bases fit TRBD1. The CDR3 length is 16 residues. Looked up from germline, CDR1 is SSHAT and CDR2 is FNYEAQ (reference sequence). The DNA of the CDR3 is TGTGCTAGCAGCCCATACCCAGGGCAGGGGGAAGAGACCCAGTACTTC. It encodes CASSPYPGQGEETQYF.

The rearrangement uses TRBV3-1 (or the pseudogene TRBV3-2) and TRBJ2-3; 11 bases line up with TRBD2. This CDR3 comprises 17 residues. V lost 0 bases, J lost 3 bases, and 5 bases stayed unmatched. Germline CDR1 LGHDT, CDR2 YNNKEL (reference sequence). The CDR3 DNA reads TGTGCCAGCAGCCAAGATCTAGCGGGAGGACGAACAGATACGCAGTATTTT. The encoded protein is CASSQDLAGGRTDTQYF.